This TCR beta chain was found in a study of T cell repertoires in cytomegalovirus infection. Study-level findings and limits: Carriage of CMV together with the relevant HLA was identifiable through cumulative public TCR beta family frequency.

This clonotype has just one count. The antigen remains unidentified. Germline V gene lookup returns CDR1 PRHDT and CDR2 FYEKMQ (reference sequence). The CDR3 loop spans 13 amino acids. The V and J ends lost 4 bases and 4 bases respectively, with 5 bases between them. TCRdb used MiXCR to reprocess the reads, holding one entry per CDR3 protein. Of roughly 230,000 distinct CDR3 sequences in the sample, over 15% were seen once. Sequenced input: CD8+ T cells from PBMCs. The chain links TRBV13 to TRBJ1-6, with D unresolved. The clonotype comes from a human donor in good health (CMV status not recorded). Some clones in this sample may be carry-over from other donors' samples. DNA of the CDR3: TGTGCCAGCAGCTCAGCTTATAATTCACCCCTCCACTTT. It specifies CASSSAYNSPLHF. The whole variable domain, filled in from reference TRBV13 and TRBJ1-6, reads AAGVIQSPRHLIKEKRETATLKCYPIPRHDTVYWYQQGPGQDPQFLISFYEKMQSDKGSIPDRFSAQQFSDYHSELNMSSLELGDSALYFCASSSAYNSPLHFGNGTRLTVT.